This T cell receptor (beta chain) was captured in a study of blood T cell repertoires in COVID-19. Overall study: Samples taken during acute and convalescent COVID-19 were collected in the United States, Italy and Spain.

Method: immunoSEQ multiplex PCR; TCRdb's copy keeps in-frame clones and lacks some. This table has hundreds of thousands of clones, around 82% appearing once. V was clipped by 5 bases and J by 1 base; unmatched bases: 3. Germline V gives CDR1 MNHNY, CDR2 SVGAGI (reference sequence). The CDR3 consists of 14 residues. Specimen: peripheral blood. The rearrangement uses TRBV6-6 and TRBJ2-7; 9 positions agree with TRBD2. The sequence was collected from a woman in her forties or fifties with acute or convalescent COVID-19. The CDR3 loop reads CASSDSGGSYEQYF. DNA for the CDR3: TGTGCCAGCAGTGATAGCGGGGGATCCTACGAGCAGTACTTC.